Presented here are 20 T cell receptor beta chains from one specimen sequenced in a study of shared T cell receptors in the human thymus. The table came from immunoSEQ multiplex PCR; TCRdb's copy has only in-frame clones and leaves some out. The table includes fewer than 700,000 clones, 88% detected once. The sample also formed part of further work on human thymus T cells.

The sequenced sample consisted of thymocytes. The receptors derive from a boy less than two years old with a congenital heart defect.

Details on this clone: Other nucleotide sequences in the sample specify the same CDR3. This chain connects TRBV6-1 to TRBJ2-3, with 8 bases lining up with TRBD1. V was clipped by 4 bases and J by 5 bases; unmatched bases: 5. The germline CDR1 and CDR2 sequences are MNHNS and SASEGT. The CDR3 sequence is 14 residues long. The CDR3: CASSVGQGGDTQYF. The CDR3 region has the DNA TGTGCCAGCAGTGTCGGACAGGGTGGAGATACGCAGTATTTT.

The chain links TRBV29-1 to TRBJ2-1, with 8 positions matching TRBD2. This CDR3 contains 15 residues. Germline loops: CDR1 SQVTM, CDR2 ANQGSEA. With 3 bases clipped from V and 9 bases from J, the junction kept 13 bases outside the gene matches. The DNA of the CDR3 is TGCAGCGTTGACACTAGCGGCACGACTGGGGGTGAGCAGTTCTTC. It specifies CSVDTSGTTGGEQFF.

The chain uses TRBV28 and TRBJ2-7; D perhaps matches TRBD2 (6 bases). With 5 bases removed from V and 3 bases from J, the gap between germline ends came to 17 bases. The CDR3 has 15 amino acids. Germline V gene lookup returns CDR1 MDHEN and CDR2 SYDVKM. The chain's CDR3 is CASSLLGTPHYEQYF. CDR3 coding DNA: TGTGCCAGCAGTCTATTAGGGACTCCACACTACGAGCAGTACTTC.

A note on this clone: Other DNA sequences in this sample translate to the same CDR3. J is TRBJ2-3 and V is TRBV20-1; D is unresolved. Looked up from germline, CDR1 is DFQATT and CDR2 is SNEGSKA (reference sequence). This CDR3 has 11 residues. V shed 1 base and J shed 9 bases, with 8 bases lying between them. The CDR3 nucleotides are TGCAGTGCTAGAGGCCTGAGCACGCAGTATTTT. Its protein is CSARGLSTQYF.

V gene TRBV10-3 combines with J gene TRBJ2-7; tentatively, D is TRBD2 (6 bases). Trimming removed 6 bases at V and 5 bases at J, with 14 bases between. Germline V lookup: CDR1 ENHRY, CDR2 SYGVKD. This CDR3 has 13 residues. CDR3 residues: CAIRGGLGDEQYF. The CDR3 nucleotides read TGTGCCATCAGGGGGGGACTTGGGGACGAGCAGTACTTC.

CDR3 loop: CASSRSRGGQPQHF. CDR3 nucleotides: TGCGCCAGCAGCCGATCGAGGGGGGGCCAGCCCCAGCATTTT. The chain joins TRBV4-3 to TRBJ1-5; D is possibly TRBD1 (6 bases). The CDR3 is made up of 14 amino acids. Germline CDR1 and CDR2: LGHNA and YSLEER. V lost 4 bases to trimming and J lost 7 bases, with 14 bases between them.

CDR3 sequence reads: CASSLRTRIYDGQYF. Here the CDR3 DNA reads TGTGCCAGCAGTTTACGGACAAGGATCTACGACGGGCAGTACTTC. The rearrangement links TRBV28 to TRBJ2-7; D might be TRBD1 (5 bases). Trimming left V 2 bases short and J 9 bases short, with 20 bases between. CDR1 and CDR2 from the germline V gene are MDHEN and SYDVKM. CDR3 length: 15 residues.

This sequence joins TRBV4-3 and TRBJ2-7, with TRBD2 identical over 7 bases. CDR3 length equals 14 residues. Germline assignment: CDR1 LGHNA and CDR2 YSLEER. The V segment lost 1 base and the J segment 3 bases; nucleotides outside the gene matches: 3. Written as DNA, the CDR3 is TGCGCCAGCAGCCAAGGCGGGGAGGGCTACGAGCAGTACTTC. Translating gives CASSQGGEGYEQYF.

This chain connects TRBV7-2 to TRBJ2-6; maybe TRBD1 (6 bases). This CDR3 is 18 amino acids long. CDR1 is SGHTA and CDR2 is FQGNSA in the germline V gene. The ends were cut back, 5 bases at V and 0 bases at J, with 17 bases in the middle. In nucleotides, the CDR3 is TGTGCCAGCAGCAAAGGGGGTTTTAAGCCCTCTGGGGCCAACGTCCTGACTTTC. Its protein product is CASSKGGFKPSGANVLTF.

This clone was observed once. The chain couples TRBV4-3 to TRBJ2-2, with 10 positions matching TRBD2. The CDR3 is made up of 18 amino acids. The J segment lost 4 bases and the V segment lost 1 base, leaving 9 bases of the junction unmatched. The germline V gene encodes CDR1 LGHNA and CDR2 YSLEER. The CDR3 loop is CASSQVLSGRKSTGELFF. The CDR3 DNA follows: TGCGCCAGCAGCCAAGTCCTTAGCGGGAGGAAAAGCACCGGGGAGCTGTTTTTT.

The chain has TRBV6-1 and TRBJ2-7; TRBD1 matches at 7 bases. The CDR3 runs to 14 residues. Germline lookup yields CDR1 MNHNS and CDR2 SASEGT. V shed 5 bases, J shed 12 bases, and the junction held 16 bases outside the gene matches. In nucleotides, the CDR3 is TGTGCCAGCAGTCCGACAGGGCCTCCATTAGGACGGTACTTC. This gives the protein CASSPTGPPLGRYF.

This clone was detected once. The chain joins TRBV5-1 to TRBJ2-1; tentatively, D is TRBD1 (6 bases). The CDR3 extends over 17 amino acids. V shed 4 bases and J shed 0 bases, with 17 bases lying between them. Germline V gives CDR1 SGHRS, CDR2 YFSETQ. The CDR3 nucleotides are TGCGCCAGCAGCACCCGACAGGAGGAAGGCTCCTACAATGAGCAGTTCTTC. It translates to CASSTRQEEGSYNEQFF.

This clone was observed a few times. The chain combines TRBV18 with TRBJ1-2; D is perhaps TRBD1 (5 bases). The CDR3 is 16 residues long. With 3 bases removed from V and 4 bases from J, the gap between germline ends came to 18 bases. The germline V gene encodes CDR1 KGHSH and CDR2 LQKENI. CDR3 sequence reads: CASSPETGSFLYGYTF. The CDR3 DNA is TGTGCCAGCTCACCGGAAACAGGAAGCTTCCTCTATGGCTACACCTTC.

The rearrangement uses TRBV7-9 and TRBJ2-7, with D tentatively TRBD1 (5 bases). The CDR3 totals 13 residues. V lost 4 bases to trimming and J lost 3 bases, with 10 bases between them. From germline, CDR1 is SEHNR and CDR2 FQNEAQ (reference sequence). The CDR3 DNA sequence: TGTGCCAGCAGCTCTACAGGAAACTACGAGCAGTACTTC. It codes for CASSSTGNYEQYF.

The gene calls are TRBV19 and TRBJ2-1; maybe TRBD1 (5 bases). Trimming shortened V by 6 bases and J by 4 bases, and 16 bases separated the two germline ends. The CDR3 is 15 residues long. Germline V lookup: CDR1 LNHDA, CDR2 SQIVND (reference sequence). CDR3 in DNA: TGTGCCAGTAGACAACGCAGGGTAGGGTACAATGAGCAGTTCTTC. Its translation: CASRQRRVGYNEQFF.

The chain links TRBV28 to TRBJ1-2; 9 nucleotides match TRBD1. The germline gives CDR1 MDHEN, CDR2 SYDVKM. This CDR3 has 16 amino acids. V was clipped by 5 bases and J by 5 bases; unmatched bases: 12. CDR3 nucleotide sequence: TGTGCCAGCAGTCATGGGGGACAGGGTCGCGGATATGGCTACACCTTC. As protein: CASSHGGQGRGYGYTF.

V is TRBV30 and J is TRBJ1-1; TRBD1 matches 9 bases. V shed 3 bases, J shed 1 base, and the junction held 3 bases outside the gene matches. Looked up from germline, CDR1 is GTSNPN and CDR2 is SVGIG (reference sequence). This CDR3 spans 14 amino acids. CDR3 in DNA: TGTGCCTGGAGGGACAGGGGACCGAACACTGAAGCTTTCTTT. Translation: CAWRDRGPNTEAFF.

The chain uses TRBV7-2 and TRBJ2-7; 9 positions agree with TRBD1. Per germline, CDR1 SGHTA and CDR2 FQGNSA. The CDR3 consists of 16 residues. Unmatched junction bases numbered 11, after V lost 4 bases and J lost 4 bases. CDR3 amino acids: CASSSLNRGRRYEQYF. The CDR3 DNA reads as TGTGCCAGCAGCTCCCTTAACAGGGGGCGCCGGTACGAGCAGTACTTC.

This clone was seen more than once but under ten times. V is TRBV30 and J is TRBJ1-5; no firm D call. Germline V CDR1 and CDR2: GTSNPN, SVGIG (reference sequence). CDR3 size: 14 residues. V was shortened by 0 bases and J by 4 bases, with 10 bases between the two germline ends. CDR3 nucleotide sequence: TGTGCCTGGAGTGTACGTCGGGTTAATCAGCCCCAGCATTTT. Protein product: CAWSVRRVNQPQHF. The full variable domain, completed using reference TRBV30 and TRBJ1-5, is SQTIHQWPATLVQPVGSPLSLECTVEGTSNPNLYWYRQAAGRGLQLLFYSVGIGQISSEVPQNLSASRPQDRQFILSSKKLLLSDSGFYLCAWSVRRVNQPQHFGDGTRLSIL.

In DNA, the CDR3 is TGTGCCAGCAGTCTATGGACAGGGGGGAGCTACACCTTC. Its protein product is CASSLWTGGSYTF. The rearrangement uses TRBV6-5 and TRBJ1-2; 10 nucleotides agree with TRBD1. The V gene end was trimmed by 5 bases and the J gene end by 9 bases; junction bases not matched to a gene: 6. Germline lookup yields CDR1 MNHEY and CDR2 SVGAGI. The CDR3 extends over 13 amino acids.